These 5 T cell receptor beta chains were sequenced from one sample in a study of cytomegalovirus exposure and HLA in healthy donors. Sequencing was performed with immunoSEQ multiplex PCR; in TCRdb, only in-frame clones are kept and a portion is missing. In the table there are roughly 56,000 clones, more than 90% of which are singletons. Sequencing was done on a sample of PBMCs. The receptors were gathered from a young man in good health and CMV-seronegative.

CDR3 residues: CASSIEGSENISYEQYF. The DNA of the CDR3 is TGTGCCAGTAGTATAGAGGGTAGCGAGAATATATCCTACGAGCAGTACTTC. This chain links TRBV19 with TRBJ2-7; tentative D call: TRBD2 (5 bases). Germline loops: CDR1 LNHDA, CDR2 SQIVND (reference sequence). Trimming removed 0 bases at V and 1 base at J, with 16 bases between. The CDR3 extends over 17 amino acids. Full variable domain (missing parts from reference TRBV19 and TRBJ2-7): DGGITQSPKYLFRKEGQNVTLSCEQNLNHDAMYWYRQDPGQGLRLIYYSQIVNDFQKGDIAEGYSVSREKKESFPLTVTSAQKNPTAFYLCASSIEGSENISYEQYFGPGTRLTVT.

The chain employs TRBV10-1 and TRBJ1-1; D unresolved. The germline CDR1 and CDR2 sequences are WNHNN and SYGVQD (reference sequence). This CDR3 is built from 15 residues. Trimming took 0 bases from V and 1 from J, leaving 9 bases between them. CDR3 residues: CASSESERGNTEAFF. The CDR3 DNA reads as TGCGCCAGCAGTGAGTCGGAAAGAGGGAACACTGAAGCTTTCTTT.

In DNA, the CDR3 is TGTGCCAGCAGGTCTAGGGGGGAGCTGTTTTTT. This codes for CASRSRGELFF. The chain carries TRBV27 and TRBJ2-2; D uncertain. Germline V CDR1 and CDR2: MNHEY, SMNVEV (reference sequence). V lost 6 bases to trimming and J lost 8 bases, with 7 bases between them. The CDR3 covers 11 residues.

The chain recombines TRBV15 with TRBJ2-1; possible D gene TRBD2, 5 bases. The CDR3 spans 16 residues. CDR1 and CDR2 (germline): LNHNV, YYDKDF (reference sequence). Trimming shortened V by 0 bases and J by 0 bases, and 9 bases separated the two germline ends. This CDR3 is CATSRDKRSSYNEQFF. The CDR3, as DNA: TGTGCCACCAGCAGAGATAAGCGGTCCTCCTACAATGAGCAGTTCTTC.

This clone showed up just once. The chain carries TRBV19 and TRBJ2-3; 9 nucleotides align to TRBD1. This CDR3 region has 15 residues. The trim removed 5 bases at V and 6 bases at J, leaving 9 bases unmatched. Germline values: CDR1 LNHDA, CDR2 SQIVND (reference sequence). The CDR3 nucleotides read TGTGCCAGTAGTGAATCCGGGACAGGGTGGGATACGCAGTATTTT. Amino acid sequence: CASSESGTGWDTQYF.